The clone carrying this TCR beta chain was counted a few times. The TCRbeta library incorporated unique molecular identifiers. TCRdb re-derived calls from the PCR reads in MiXCR, one entry per CDR3 protein. This sample has 27,000 or so distinct CDR3 sequences; over 15% occur once, and the top ten carry approximately 35%. These data are taken from a study of T-cell reconstitution after alpha-beta-depleted transplantation in children. The material sequenced was PBMCs, mostly from graft donor cells, taken 60 days after TCRalphabeta/CD19-depleted stem cell transplant. The source of this sequence is a male patient between 2 and 15 years old who had a stem cell transplant for acute lymphoblastic leukemia, so the T cells may come from the graft donor.

Here the CDR3 reads CSAALGGGFGETQYF. The CDR3 DNA is TGCAGTGCTGCGTTAGGGGGAGGGTTTGGGGAGACCCAGTACTTC. The chain employs TRBV20-1 and TRBJ2-5, with a weak D call TRBD2 (7 bases). V was clipped by 5 bases and J by 5 bases, with 21 bases between them. The CDR3 contains 15 residues. Germline loops: CDR1 DFQATT, CDR2 SNEGSKA (reference sequence).